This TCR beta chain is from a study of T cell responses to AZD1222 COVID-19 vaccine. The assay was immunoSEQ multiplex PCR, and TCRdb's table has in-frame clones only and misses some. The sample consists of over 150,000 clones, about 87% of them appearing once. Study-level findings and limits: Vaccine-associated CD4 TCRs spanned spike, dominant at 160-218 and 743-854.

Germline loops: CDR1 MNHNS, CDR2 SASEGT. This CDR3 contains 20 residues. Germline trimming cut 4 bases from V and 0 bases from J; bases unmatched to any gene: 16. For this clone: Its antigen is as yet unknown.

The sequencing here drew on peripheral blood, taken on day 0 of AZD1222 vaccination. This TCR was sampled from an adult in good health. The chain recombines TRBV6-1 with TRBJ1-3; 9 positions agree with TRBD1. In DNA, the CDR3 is TGTGCCAGCAGTGTCCCGGGACAGGGATCTTCTGGGGTCTCTGGAAACACCATATATTTT. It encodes CASSVPGQGSSGVSGNTIYF.